The entry below gives a single T cell receptor (beta chain) sequence along with its context. The authors' processing: Amplification of reference gene primers was used by the study to estimate nucleated cell counts. Profiling relied on immunoSEQ multiplex PCR, and the TCRdb table lists in-frame clones only, not all of them. The D gene and trimming were derived from the DNA, and the V and J assignments and clone size from that table. This sample carries more than 90,000 clones, approximately 80% of them seen once, and the ten largest clones take approximately 9.3%. The data belong to a study of blood T cell repertoires in COVID-19. V was shortened by 0 bases and J by 10 bases, with 10 bases between the two germline ends. The length of the CDR3 is 14 residues. CDR1 LGHDT and CDR2 YNNKEL come from the germline V gene (reference sequence).

Sequenced material: peripheral blood. The chain links TRBV3-1 (or the pseudogene TRBV3-2) to TRBJ1-6, with a weak D call TRBD1 (5 bases). The clonotype originates from a woman of 80 years or more with acute or convalescent COVID-19. DNA of the CDR3: TGTGCCAGCAGCCAAGAAAGGGGAAGATCACCCCTCCACTTT. Its translation is CASSQERGRSPLHF.